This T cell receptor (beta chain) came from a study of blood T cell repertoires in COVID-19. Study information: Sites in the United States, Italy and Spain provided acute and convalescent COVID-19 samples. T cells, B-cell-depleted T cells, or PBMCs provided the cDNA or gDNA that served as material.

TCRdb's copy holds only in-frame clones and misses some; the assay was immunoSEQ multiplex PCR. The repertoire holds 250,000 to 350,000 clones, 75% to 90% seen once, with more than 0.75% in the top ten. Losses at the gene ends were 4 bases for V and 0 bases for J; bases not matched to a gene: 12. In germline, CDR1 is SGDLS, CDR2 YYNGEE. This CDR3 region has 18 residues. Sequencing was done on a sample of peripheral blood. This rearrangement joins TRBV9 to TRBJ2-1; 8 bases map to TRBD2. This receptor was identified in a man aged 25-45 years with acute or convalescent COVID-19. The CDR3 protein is CASSPGGTSGFSYNEQFF. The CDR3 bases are TGTGCCAGCAGCCCGGGAGGCACTAGCGGATTCTCCTACAATGAGCAGTTCTTC.